Here is one T cell receptor beta chain with its context. Its matching antigen is unknown. This record comes from a study of OX40 agonist ivuxolimab in advanced cancers. Study-wide context: Prior anti-PD-1, anti-PD-L1 or anti-CTLA-4 therapy was allowed; around 43% had some. Partial responses were achieved by three patients, of whom one had hepatocellular carcinoma and two had cutaneous melanoma.

The table came from immunoSEQ multiplex PCR; TCRdb's copy has only in-frame clones and leaves some out. The sample lists about 76,000 clones, roughly 80% occurring once. Study conclusions and caveats: Averaging showed that CD8+ T cells had more expanded clones than CD4+ did. The CD4+ and CD8+ T cells in the blood had expanded clonally by week 6 at 0.1 to 3.0 mg/kg.

With 1 base removed from V and 3 bases from J, the gap between germline ends came to 4 bases. Germline V gene sequence: CDR1 ENHRY, CDR2 SYGVKD. The CDR3 is 12 amino acids. The chain uses TRBV10-3 and TRBJ2-7; D gene uncertain. This TCR came from an adult with an advanced solid tumor such as melanoma, head and neck, liver or kidney cancer. The source material was CD4+ or CD8+ T cells sorted from blood, sampled in a trial of the OX40 agonist ivuxolimab. CDR3 protein: CAISEYGYEQYF. CDR3 nucleotides: TGTGCCATCAGTGAGTATGGCTACGAGCAGTACTTC.